The 2 T cell receptor beta chains in this list originate from one sample, sequenced in a study of cytomegalovirus exposure and HLA in healthy donors. PCR primers comprised 60 Vbeta and 13 Jbeta primers. The method was immunoSEQ multiplex PCR; TCRdb's version includes in-frame clones alone and lacks a portion of them. The table has under 100,000 clones, over 65% seen once. The sample consisted of PBMCs. Receptor source: a man aged 45 to 65 in good health and CMV-seronegative.

The chain joins TRBV21-1 to TRBJ2-3; TRBD2, the table's D call, lacks a check against the DNA. TRBV21-1 is a pseudogene. The CDR3 covers 16 residues. For the CDR3, the DNA is TGTGCCAGCAGCAACGGGCGGGGGACCAACACAGATACGCAGTATTTT. It specifies CASSNGRGTNTDTQYF.

This clone was detected many times. The rearrangement uses TRBV4-3 and TRBJ1-6, with 8 bases that match TRBD1. Germline V gene sequence: CDR1 LGHNA, CDR2 YSLEER. Trimming removed 5 bases from V and 9 bases from J; junction bases left unmatched: 9. CDR3 length: 15 residues. The CDR3 sequence is CASSSSTGGGSPLHF. CDR3 DNA: TGCGCCAGCAGCTCTTCAACAGGGGGTGGTTCACCCCTCCACTTT.